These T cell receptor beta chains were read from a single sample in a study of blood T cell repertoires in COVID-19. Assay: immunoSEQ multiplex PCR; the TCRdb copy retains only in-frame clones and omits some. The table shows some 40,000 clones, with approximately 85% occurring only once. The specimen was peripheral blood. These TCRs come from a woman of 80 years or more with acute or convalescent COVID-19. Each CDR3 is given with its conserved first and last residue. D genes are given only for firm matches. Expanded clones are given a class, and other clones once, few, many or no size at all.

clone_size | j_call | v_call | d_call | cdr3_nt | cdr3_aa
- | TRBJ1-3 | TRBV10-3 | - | TGTGCCATCAGCGATGCCGGGATCTCTGGAAACACCATATATTTT | CAISDAGISGNTIYF
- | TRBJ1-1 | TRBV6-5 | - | TGTGCCAGCAGTTACTCGGAGGGGAACACTGAAGCTTTCTTT | CASSYSEGNTEAFF
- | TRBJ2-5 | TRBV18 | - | TGTGCCAGCTCACTAGGGAGCCAAGAGACCCAGTACTTC | CASSLGSQETQYF
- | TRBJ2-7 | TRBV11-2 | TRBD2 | TGTGCCAGCAGCCACCTTGGGGCTAGCGGGAACTACGAGCAGTACTTC | CASSHLGASGNYEQYF
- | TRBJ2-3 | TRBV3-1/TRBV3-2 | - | TGTGCCAGCAGCCCGGGGGAAGATACGCAGTATTTT | CASSPGEDTQYF
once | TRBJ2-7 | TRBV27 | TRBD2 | TGTGCCAGCAGTTTCCGGGGGGGGTCCTACGAGCAGTACTTC | CASSFRGGSYEQYF
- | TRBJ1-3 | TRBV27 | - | TGTGCCAGCAGGTCTATCTCTGGAAACACCATATATTTT | CASRSISGNTIYF
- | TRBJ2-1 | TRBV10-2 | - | TGCGCCAGCAGGTCTAGCGTTAAATACAATGAGCAGTTCTTC | CASRSSVKYNEQFF
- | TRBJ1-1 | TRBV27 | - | TGTGCCAGCGGATACAATAGGGGTCCAGAGAACACTGAAGCTTTCTTT | CASGYNRGPENTEAFF
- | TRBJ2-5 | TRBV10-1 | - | TGCGCCAGCAGCCAGACTGGGGACGGGAGAGAGACCCAGTACTTC | CASSQTGDGRETQYF
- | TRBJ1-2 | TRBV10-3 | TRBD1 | TGTGCCATCAGTGAGTGGACAGGGAACGATGGCTACACCTTC | CAISEWTGNDGYTF
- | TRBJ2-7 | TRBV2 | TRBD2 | TGTGCCAGCAGTAAGCTAGCGGGAGGGCCCTACGAGCAGTACTTC | CASSKLAGGPYEQYF
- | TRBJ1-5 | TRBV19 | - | TGTGCCAGTAGTCCAATCTACAGGGTAAGCAATCAGCCCCAGCATTTT | CASSPIYRVSNQPQHF
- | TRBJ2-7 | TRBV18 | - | TGTGCCAGCTCCAAGACGCCCGACAGGTTTGGCTACGAGCAGTACTTC | CASSKTPDRFGYEQYF
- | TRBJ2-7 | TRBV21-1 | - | TGTGCCAGCAGCAAGGAGACTAGCGGGAGCTCCTACGAGCAGTACTTC | CASSKETSGSSYEQYF
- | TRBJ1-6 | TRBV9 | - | TGTGCCAGCAGCGTAGATGCAGGTGTGAAATCACCCCTCCACTTT | CASSVDAGVKSPLHF
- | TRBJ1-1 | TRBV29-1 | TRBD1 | TGCAGCCCGTACGACCCCGGGACAGGGGTAGCTTTCTTT | CSPYDPGTGVAFF
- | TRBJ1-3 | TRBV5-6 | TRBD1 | TGTGCCAGCAGCTTATGGTGGGCAGGGGGCGCATCTGGAAACACCATATATTTT | CASSLWWAGGASGNTIYF
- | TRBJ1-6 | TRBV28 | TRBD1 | TGTGCCAGCAGCCCCCCGAGACAGGGTCTATCACCCCTCCACTTT | CASSPPRQGLSPLHF
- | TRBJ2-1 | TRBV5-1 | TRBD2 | TGCGCCAGCAGCTTGGGAATGACTAGCGGGACCTACAATGAGCAGTTCTTC | CASSLGMTSGTYNEQFF
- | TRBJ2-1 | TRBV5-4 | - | TGTGCCAGCAGCCACCCCCGGGATATCAATGAGCAGTTCTTC | CASSHPRDINEQFF
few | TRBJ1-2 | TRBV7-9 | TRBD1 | TGTGCCATTTCCACAGGGGTCAACTATGGCTACACCTTC | CAISTGVNYGYTF
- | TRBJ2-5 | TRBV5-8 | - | TGTGCCAGCAGCTTGAAAACAAAAGAGACCCAGTACTTC | CASSLKTKETQYF